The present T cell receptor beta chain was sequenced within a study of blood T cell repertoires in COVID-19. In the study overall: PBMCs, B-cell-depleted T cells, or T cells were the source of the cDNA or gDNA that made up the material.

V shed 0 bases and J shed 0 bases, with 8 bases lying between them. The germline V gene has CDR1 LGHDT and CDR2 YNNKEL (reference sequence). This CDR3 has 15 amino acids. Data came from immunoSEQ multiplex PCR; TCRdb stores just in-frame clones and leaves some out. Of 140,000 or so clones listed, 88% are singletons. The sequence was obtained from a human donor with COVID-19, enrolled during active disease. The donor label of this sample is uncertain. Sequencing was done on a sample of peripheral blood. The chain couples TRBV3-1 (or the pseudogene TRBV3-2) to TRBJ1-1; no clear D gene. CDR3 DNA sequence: TGTGCCAGCAGCCAAGAGTCTTCTCTGAACACTGAAGCTTTCTTT. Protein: CASSQESSLNTEAFF.